One sample yielded the 15 T cell receptor beta chains listed below, sequenced in a study of CXCR3-negative and CXCR3-positive naive CD8 T cells. Whole-study findings and limits: Comparison of naive cells showed more hydrophobic TRB CDR3s in CXCR3-positive than in CXCR3-negative naive cells.

The method, 5' RACE with UMI labels, was used to prepare the TRB cDNA libraries. After re-calling the 5' RACE reads, TCRdb lists one entry per CDR3 protein, DNA absent. The sample yields 150,000 to 160,000 distinct CDR3 sequences, of which the top ten take up nearly 0.5%. Their specific antigens are unknown. Sequencing was carried out using naive CXCR3+ CD8+ T cells from blood. The subset here: CD45RO-CCR7+CD27+CD95- naive CD8+ T cells expressing CXCR3 (TNR3+). The source of these receptors is a human donor in good health. Some clones in this sample may be carry-over from other donors' samples.

The chain uses TRBV5-6 and TRBJ2-2. This CDR3 region has 12 residues. The germline gives CDR1 SGHDT, CDR2 YYEEEE. CDR3 sequence reads: CASSFIAGELFF.

This sequence joins TRBV5-3 and TRBJ2-1. TRBV5-3 is noted as an ORF with a role that remains uncertain. The CDR3 contains 15 residues. This CDR3 is CARSLGRGSYNEQFF.

The genes are TRBV3-1 and TRBJ1-6. CDR1 is LGHDT and CDR2 is YNNKEL in the germline V gene (reference sequence). This CDR3 spans 16 amino acids. The CDR3 loop is CASSQDKGLIPSPLHF.

The chain links TRBV7-2 to TRBJ2-1. CDR1 is SGHTA and CDR2 is FQGNSA in the germline V gene. CDR3 length: 12 amino acids. CDR3 protein: CASSLTNNEQFF.

CDR3 sequence: CASSAQPGQGAGGEKLFF. This chain connects TRBV7-2 to TRBJ1-4; checking the TCRdb D call of TRBD1 is not possible without DNA. The CDR3 consists of 18 residues. The germline V gene encodes CDR1 SGHTA and CDR2 FQGNSA.

This chain connects TRBV27 to TRBJ2-7. This CDR3 has 13 amino acids. Germline CDR1 MNHEY, CDR2 SMNVEV (reference sequence). This chain's CDR3 is CASSLSPSYEQYF.

CDR3 amino acids: CSADLGSSSYEQYF. The V call is TRBV29-1, the J call TRBJ2-7. The germline V gene has CDR1 SQVTM and CDR2 ANQGSEA. There are 14 residues in the CDR3.

The CDR3 is CASSELGQGPGKETQYF. This chain connects TRBV25-1 to TRBJ2-5; as DNA is missing, the TRBD1 call by TCRdb cannot be tested. Germline lookup yields CDR1 MGHDK and CDR2 SYGVNS. CDR3 size: 17 residues.

The chain joins TRBV20-1 to TRBJ1-1; TCRdb calls TRBD1, which cannot be checked without DNA. This CDR3 region has 14 residues. CDR1 and CDR2 from the germline V gene are DFQATT and SNEGSKA (reference sequence). The CDR3: CSAKTTGDNTEAFF.

The CDR3 loop reads CASSQVAGVTDTQYF. V is TRBV3-1 and J is TRBJ2-3; TCRdb's D gene call, TRBD2, goes unchecked for lack of DNA. This CDR3 contains 15 residues. Germline assignment: CDR1 LGHDT and CDR2 YNNKEL (reference sequence).

This chain connects TRBV30 to TRBJ2-1; the D gene TCRdb calls, TRBD2, cannot be checked with no DNA. The CDR3 totals 16 residues. Germline V CDR1 and CDR2: GTSNPN, SVGIG (reference sequence). The chain's CDR3 is CAWSVLSGGAYNEQFF. Drawing the rest from reference TRBV30 and TRBJ2-1, the complete variable domain is SQTIHQWPATLVQPVGSPLSLECTVEGTSNPNLYWYRQAAGRGLQLLFYSVGIGQISSEVPQNLSASRPQDRQFILSSKKLLLSDSGFYLCAWSVLSGGAYNEQFFGPGTRLTVL.

The J gene is TRBJ2-1, the V gene TRBV7-9; TCRdb reports TRBD2, a call that lacks DNA to check it against. This CDR3 comprises 16 residues. Germline CDR1 SEHNR, CDR2 FQNEAQ (reference sequence). The CDR3 sequence is CASSSLTSGTYNEQFF. Filled out from reference TRBV7-9 and TRBJ2-1, the complete variable domain reads DTGVSQNPRHKITKRGQNVTFRCDPISEHNRLYWYRQTLGQGPEFLTYFQNEAQLEKSRLLSDRFSAERPKGSFSTLEIQRTEQGDSAMYLCASSSLTSGTYNEQFFGPGTRLTVL.

The chain combines TRBV3-1 with TRBJ1-4; the TCRdb D gene call, TRBD1, has no DNA to confirm it. Germline CDR1 is LGHDT and CDR2 is YNNKEL (reference sequence). CDR3 size: 15 residues. This CDR3 is CASSPVGGANEKLFF.

The V call is TRBV13, the J call TRBJ2-1. In germline, CDR1 is PRHDT, CDR2 FYEKMQ (reference sequence). CDR3 size: 14 residues. The CDR3 protein is CASSLGGANNEQFF.

The CDR3 sequence: CASSLARPNSGRANEQYF. This chain uses TRBV12-3 or TRBV12-4 with TRBJ2-7; TCRdb picks TRBD2, but there is no DNA to check that call. There are 18 residues in the CDR3.